Shown below are 4 T cell receptor beta chains from a single sample sequenced in a study of control samples from healthy donors and cancer patients. The assay was immunoSEQ multiplex PCR, and TCRdb's table has in-frame clones only and misses some. The repertoire holds about 130,000 clones, with around nine tenths as singletons. The specimen sequenced was blood. These TCRs come from a man aged 40-49 years in good health.

V is TRBV11-2 and J is TRBJ1-3, with D unclear. The germline V and J ends were trimmed by 0 bases and 5 bases, with 8 bases remaining between them. CDR3 length equals 14 residues. Looked up from germline, CDR1 is SGHAT and CDR2 is FQNNGV. CDR3: CASSLERGRNTIYF. DNA of the CDR3: TGTGCCAGCAGCTTAGAGAGAGGCCGAAACACCATATATTTT.

V is TRBV11-2 and J is TRBJ1-6, with TRBD1 matching 7 bases. V was pared by 7 bases and J by 6 bases, with 6 bases of the junction left unmatched. CDR1 SGHAT and CDR2 FQNNGV come from the germline V gene. There are 14 residues in the CDR3. For the CDR3, the DNA is TGTGCCAGCAATCCGGGACAGAGTAATTCACCCCTCCACTTT. Translated, it gives CASNPGQSNSPLHF.

J is TRBJ1-1 and V is TRBV14, with D maybe TRBD1 (5 bases). V was pared by 5 bases and J by 8 bases, with 12 bases between. The CDR3 has 12 residues. The germline gives CDR1 SGHDN, CDR2 FVKESK. The CDR3 nucleotides are TGTGCCAGCAGCGCCAGGGTTTCCGAAGCTTTCTTT. Protein product: CASSARVSEAFF.

This sequence joins TRBV7-9 and TRBJ1-1, with 7 bases fitting TRBD1. The germline CDR1 and CDR2 sequences are SEHNR and FQNEAQ (reference sequence). The V and J ends lost 5 bases and 4 bases, in that order; junction bases with no gene match: 7. CDR3 length: 14 amino acids. Here the CDR3 reads CASSLDRWGTEAFF. In DNA form, the CDR3 reads TGTGCCAGCAGCCTGGACAGGTGGGGCACTGAAGCTTTCTTT.